These T cell receptor beta chains were read from a single sample in a study of CD8 T cells in ankylosing spondylitis. TCRdb reanalysed the 5' RACE reads using MiXCR and keeps one entry per CDR3 protein. The repertoire holds about 390,000 distinct CDR3 sequences, with approximately 20% as singletons. The sample consisted of blood, either unsorted or a sorted T cell fraction (not recorded which). Source of these receptors: a male donor with ankylosing spondylitis. CDR3s include the opening cysteine and the closing phenylalanine or tryptophan. The D gene is left open where the match is weak. Clone size is not always given. Where it is, it says once, few, many or a class for expanded clones.

TRBD2,TRBV2,TRBJ2-1,few,CASSRLAGGYYNEQFF,TGTGCCAGCAGTCGACTAGCGGGAGGGTACTACAATGAGCAGTTCTTC
-,TRBV9,TRBJ2-7,many,CASSPRPSYEQYF,TGTGCCAGCAGCCCCCGTCCGTCCTACGAGCAGTACTTC
-,TRBV3-1,TRBJ1-2,few,CASSQDRGYWYGYTF,TGTGCCAGCAGCCAAGATCGGGGCTATTGGTATGGCTACACCTTC
-,TRBV7-2,TRBJ1-1,-,CASSLAGPLEAFF,TGTGCCAGCAGCTTAGCAGGACCCCTTGAAGCTTTCTTT
-,TRBV7-9,TRBJ1-1,-,CASILPTEAFF,TGTGCCAGCATCCTCCCCACTGAAGCTTTCTTT
-,TRBV5-5,TRBJ2-3,many,CASSLGATDTQYF,TGTGCCAGCAGCTTGGGAGCGACAGATACGCAGTATTTT
TRBD1,TRBV3-1,TRBJ1-6,-,CASSPGTGNNSPLHF,TGTGCCAGCAGCCCCGGGACAGGGAATAATTCACCCCTCCACTTT
TRBD1,TRBV12-3/TRBV12-4,TRBJ1-6,many,CASHQGAYNSPLHF,TGTGCCAGCCACCAGGGGGCTTATAATTCACCCCTCCACTTT
TRBD2,TRBV5-1,TRBJ2-7,few,CASRPREGPDYEQYF,TGCGCCAGCAGACCGCGGGAGGGCCCTGACTACGAGCAGTACTTC
TRBD1,TRBV5-4,TRBJ1-6,few,CASSLAQGAHNSPLHF,TGTGCCAGCAGCTTAGCACAGGGGGCGCATAATTCACCCCTCCACTTT
-,TRBV7-3,TRBJ2-6,-,CASSLTMGAGANVLTF,TGTGCCAGCAGCTTAACTATGGGGGCCGGGGCCAACGTCCTGACTTTC
-,TRBV7-8,TRBJ1-2,few,CASSLDTGLKNGYTF,TGTGCCAGCAGCTTAGATACAGGGCTTAAGAATGGCTACACCTTC
-,TRBV30,TRBJ1-6,-,CAWTRSSYNSPLHF,TGTGCCTGGACCAGGAGCTCCTATAATTCACCCCTCCACTTT
-,TRBV12-3/TRBV12-4,TRBJ1-5,-,CASSLAGAGQPQHF,TGTGCCAGCAGTTTAGCAGGGGCTGGTCAGCCCCAGCATTTT
-,TRBV21-1,TRBJ2-1,once,CASSKVGRELLSHNEQFF,TGTGCCAGCAGCAAAGTAGGCAGGGAGCTACTTTCCCACAATGAGCAGTTCTTC
-,TRBV15,TRBJ2-1,few,CATRVGGSYNEQFF,TGTGCCACCAGGGTGGGGGGTTCCTACAATGAGCAGTTCTTC